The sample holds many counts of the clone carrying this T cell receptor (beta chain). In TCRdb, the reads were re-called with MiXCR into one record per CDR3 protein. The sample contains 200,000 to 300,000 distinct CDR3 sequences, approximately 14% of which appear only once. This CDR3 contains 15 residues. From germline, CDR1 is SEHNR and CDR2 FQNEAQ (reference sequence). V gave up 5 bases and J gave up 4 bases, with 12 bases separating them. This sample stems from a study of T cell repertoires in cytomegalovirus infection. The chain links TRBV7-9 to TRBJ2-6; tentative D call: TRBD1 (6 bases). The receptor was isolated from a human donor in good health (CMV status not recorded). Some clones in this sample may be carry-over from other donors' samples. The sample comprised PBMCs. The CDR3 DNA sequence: TGTGCCAGCAGCGTTTCAGGGGTCGGGGCCAACGTCCTGACTTTC. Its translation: CASSVSGVGANVLTF.